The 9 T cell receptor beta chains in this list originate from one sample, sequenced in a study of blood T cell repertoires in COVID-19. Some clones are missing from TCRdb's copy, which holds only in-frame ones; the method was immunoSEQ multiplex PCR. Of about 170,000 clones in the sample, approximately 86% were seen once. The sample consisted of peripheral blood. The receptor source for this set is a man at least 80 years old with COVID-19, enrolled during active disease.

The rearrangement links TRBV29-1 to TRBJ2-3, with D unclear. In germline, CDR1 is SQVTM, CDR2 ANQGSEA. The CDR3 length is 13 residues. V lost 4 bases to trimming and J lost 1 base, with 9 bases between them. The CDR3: CSVGPQRTDTQYF. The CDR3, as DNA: TGCAGCGTTGGCCCACAACGCACAGATACGCAGTATTTT.

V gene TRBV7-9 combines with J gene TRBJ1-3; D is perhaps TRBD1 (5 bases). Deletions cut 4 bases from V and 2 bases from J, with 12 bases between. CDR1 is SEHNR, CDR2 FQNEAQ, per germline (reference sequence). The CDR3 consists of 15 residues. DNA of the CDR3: TGTGCCAGCAGCTCCTCAGGGTTACCTGGAAACACCATATATTTT. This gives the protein CASSSSGLPGNTIYF.

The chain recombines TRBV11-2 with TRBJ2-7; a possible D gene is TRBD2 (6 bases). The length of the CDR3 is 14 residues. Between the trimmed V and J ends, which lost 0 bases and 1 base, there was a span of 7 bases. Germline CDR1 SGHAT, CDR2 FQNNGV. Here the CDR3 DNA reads TGTGCCAGCAGCTTAGATCGGGAGTCCTACGAGCAGTACTTC. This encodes CASSLDRESYEQYF.

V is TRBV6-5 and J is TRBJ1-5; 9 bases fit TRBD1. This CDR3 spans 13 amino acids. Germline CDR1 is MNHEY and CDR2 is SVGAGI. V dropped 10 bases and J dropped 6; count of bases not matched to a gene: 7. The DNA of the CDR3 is TGTGCCACCTCCGGGACAGGGAGTCAGCCCCAGCATTTT. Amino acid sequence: CATSGTGSQPQHF.

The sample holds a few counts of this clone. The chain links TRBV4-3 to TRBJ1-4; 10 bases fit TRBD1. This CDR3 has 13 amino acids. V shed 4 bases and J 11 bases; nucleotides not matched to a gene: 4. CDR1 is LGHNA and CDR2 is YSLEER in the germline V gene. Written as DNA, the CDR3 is TGCGCCAGCAGCCCGGGACAGGGGTGGAAACTGTTTTTT. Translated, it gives CASSPGQGWKLFF.

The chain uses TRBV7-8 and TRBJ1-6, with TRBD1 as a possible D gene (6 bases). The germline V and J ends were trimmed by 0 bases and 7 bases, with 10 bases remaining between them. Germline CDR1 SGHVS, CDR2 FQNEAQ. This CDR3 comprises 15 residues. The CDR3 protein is CASSLAQGTNSPLHF. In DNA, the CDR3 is TGTGCCAGCAGCTTAGCCCAGGGGACCAATTCACCCCTCCACTTT. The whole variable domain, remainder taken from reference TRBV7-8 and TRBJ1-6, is GAGVSQSPRYKVAKRGQDVALRCDPISGHVSLFWYQQALGQGPEFLTYFQNEAQLDKSGLPSDRFFAERPEGSVSTLKIQRTQQEDSAVYLCASSLAQGTNSPLHFGNGTRLTVT.

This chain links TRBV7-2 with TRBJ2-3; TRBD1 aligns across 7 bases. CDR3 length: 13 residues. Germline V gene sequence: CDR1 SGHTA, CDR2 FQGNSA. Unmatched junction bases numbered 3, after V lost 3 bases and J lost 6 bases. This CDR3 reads CASSFDRVDTQYF. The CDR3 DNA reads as TGTGCCAGCAGCTTCGACAGGGTCGATACGCAGTATTTT.

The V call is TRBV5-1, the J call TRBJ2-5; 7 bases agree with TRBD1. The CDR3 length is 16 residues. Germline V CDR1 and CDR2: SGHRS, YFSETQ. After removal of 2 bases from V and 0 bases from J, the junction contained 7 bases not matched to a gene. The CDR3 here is CASSFRTGADQETQYF. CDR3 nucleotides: TGCGCCAGCAGCTTCCGAACAGGGGCGGACCAAGAGACCCAGTACTTC.

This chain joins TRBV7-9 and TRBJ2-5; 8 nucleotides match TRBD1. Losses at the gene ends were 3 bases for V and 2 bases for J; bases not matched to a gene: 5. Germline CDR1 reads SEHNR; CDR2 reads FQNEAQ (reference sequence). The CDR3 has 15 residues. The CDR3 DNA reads TGTGCCAGCAGCTTCGGACAGGGAGAACAAGAGACCCAGTACTTC. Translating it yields CASSFGQGEQETQYF. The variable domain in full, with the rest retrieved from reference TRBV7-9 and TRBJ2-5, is DTGVSQNPRHKITKRGQNVTFRCDPISEHNRLYWYRQTLGQGPEFLTYFQNEAQLEKSRLLSDRFSAERPKGSFSTLEIQRTEQGDSAMYLCASSFGQGEQETQYFGPGTRLLVL.